This TCR beta chain stems from a study of blood T cell repertoires in COVID-19. About the study: Acute and convalescent COVID-19 samples came from the United States, Italy and Spain. PBMCs, B-cell-depleted T cells, or T cells were the source of the cDNA or gDNA that made up the material.

Per germline, CDR1 SGHVS and CDR2 FQNEAQ. The V end lost 3 bases, the J end lost 3 bases, and 9 bases lay between the germline ends. The CDR3 is 14 residues long. As processed by the authors: Counts of nucleated cells, estimated from reference gene primer amplification, were obtained. Measured with immunoSEQ multiplex PCR; TCRdb has only the in-frame clones, and not every one. The V and J calls and clone size are taken from that table; D and trimming were inferred from the DNA. The sample holds about 85,000 clones, 90% seen once. The chain uses TRBV7-8 and TRBJ1-5; D is undetermined. The specimen sequenced was peripheral blood. This receptor was identified in a woman of 80 years or more with active or convalescent COVID-19. The CDR3 region is CASSFRRANQPQHF. In nucleotides, the CDR3 is TGTGCCAGCAGCTTTCGGAGGGCCAATCAGCCCCAGCATTTT.